These 28 T cell receptor beta chains were sequenced from one sample in a study of shared clonotypes between healthy human individuals. Here immunoSEQ multiplex PCR was the method, and the copy in TCRdb shows in-frame clones only, minus some. This table holds over a million clones, around 76% found once. Sequences were obtained from memory CD4+ T cells sorted from blood. Subset in this sample: CD45RA-negative fraction. These receptors were collected from a man aged 18 to 29 in good health.

The chain combines TRBV27 with TRBJ1-2, with TRBD1 identical over 8 bases. V trimming: 5 bases; J trimming: 2 bases; junction bases outside the gene matches: 10. CDR1 and CDR2 (germline): MNHEY, SMNVEV (reference sequence). The CDR3 loop spans 16 amino acids. The CDR3 coding sequence is TGTGCCAGCAGTCCATCCAGGACAGGGATAAACTATGGCTACACCTTC. Its translation: CASSPSRTGINYGYTF.

The rearrangement uses TRBV4-3 and TRBJ2-1; 7 bases fit TRBD2. Per germline, CDR1 LGHNA and CDR2 YSLEER. Unmatched junction bases numbered 12, after V lost 0 bases and J lost 13 bases. There are 15 residues in the CDR3. The CDR3 nucleotides are TGCGCCAGCAGCCAAGAAGGAGGAACTAGCGCAAAACAGTTCTTC. It is translated as CASSQEGGTSAKQFF.

This chain joins TRBV4-1 and TRBJ2-1, with 10 bases matching TRBD2. V lost 7 bases, J lost 8 bases, and 11 bases stayed unmatched. Germline values: CDR1 MGHRA, CDR2 YSYEKL. The CDR3 extends over 15 amino acids. The CDR3 is CASKPSGGPLHEQFF. The CDR3 DNA follows: TGCGCCAGCAAACCTAGCGGGGGACCCCTACATGAGCAGTTCTTC.

The CDR3: CASSQSGDTEAFF. CDR3 DNA sequence: TGCGCCAGCAGTCAATCGGGGGACACTGAAGCTTTCTTT. The V gene is TRBV23-1, the J gene TRBJ1-1; D perhaps matches TRBD1 (5 bases). TRBV23-1 is an ORF, with its function uncertain. The CDR3 contains 13 residues. V was clipped by 0 bases and J by 3 bases, with 5 bases between them.

The genes are TRBV2 and TRBJ1-2; no reliable D call. This CDR3 has 13 residues. The V end was cut by 9 bases, the J end by 8 bases, with 19 bases between. The germline gives CDR1 SNHLY, CDR2 FYNNEI. The CDR3 DNA reads TGTGCCAGTCGTGCAGCAGGTGAGGTCGGCTACACCTTC. Its translation is CASRAAGEVGYTF.

The genes are TRBV5-1 and TRBJ2-7; weak D call: TRBD1 (7 bases). Per germline, CDR1 SGHRS and CDR2 YFSETQ. The CDR3 length is 19 residues. Trimming stripped 0 bases from V and 6 bases from J, with 28 bases between. CDR3 sequence (DNA): TGCGCCAGCAGCTTGGAAGCAGGGGGGATCTTTAGCAGGGTAACCGAGCAGTACTTC. As protein: CASSLEAGGIFSRVTEQYF.

The chain has TRBV11-2 and TRBJ2-3; no firm D call. Germline loops: CDR1 SGHAT, CDR2 FQNNGV. This CDR3 is 12 amino acids long. V lost 9 bases and J lost 4, with 11 bases in between. The CDR3 region is CASGVRSDTQYF. The CDR3 DNA sequence: TGTGCCAGTGGGGTTCGGTCAGATACGCAGTATTTT.

V and J are TRBV30 and TRBJ2-3, with no clear D. Germline-derived CDR1 and CDR2 are GTSNPN and SVGIG (reference sequence). The CDR3 spans 14 residues. V was cut by 3 bases and J by 4 bases, with 14 bases left in between. CDR3 nucleotide sequence: TGTGCCTGGAGCGCGACGACGGCCGCAGATACGCAGTATTTT. Amino acid sequence: CAWSATTAADTQYF.

The table lists this clone with a count of one. The CDR3 here is CASTISYNEQFF. CDR3 in DNA: TGTGCCAGCACGATCTCCTACAATGAGCAGTTCTTC. This chain connects TRBV28 to TRBJ2-1; D remains unclear. V was clipped by 7 bases and J by 0 bases, with 4 bases between them. Per the germline V gene, CDR1 is MDHEN and CDR2 is SYDVKM. The CDR3 runs 12 residues.

This chain joins TRBV7-2 and TRBJ2-5; D possibly corresponds to TRBD2 (5 bases). The germline V gene encodes CDR1 SGHTA and CDR2 FQGNSA. CDR3 length equals 15 residues. The CDR3 sequence: CASLMRAGPQETQYF. Written as DNA, the CDR3 is TGTGCAAGCCTAATGCGGGCGGGCCCCCAAGAGACCCAGTACTTC.

This clone was seen more than once but under ten times. Here the CDR3 reads CASSLGGSIGGTQYF. The CDR3 region has the DNA TGTGCCAGCAGCCTAGGCGGATCTATCGGAGGGACCCAGTACTTC. This chain connects TRBV7-9 to TRBJ2-5; D is possibly TRBD2 (5 bases). This CDR3 has 15 amino acids. Germline assignment: CDR1 SEHNR and CDR2 FQNEAQ (reference sequence). Trimming stripped 5 bases from V and 7 bases from J, with 20 bases between. The whole variable domain, remainder taken from reference TRBV7-9 and TRBJ2-5, is DTGVSQNPRHKITKRGQNVTFRCDPISEHNRLYWYRQTLGQGPEFLTYFQNEAQLEKSRLLSDRFSAERPKGSFSTLEIQRTEQGDSAMYLCASSLGGSIGGTQYFGPGTRLLVL.

The chain is built from TRBV28 and TRBJ2-1; 11 bases are a match to TRBD2. J gave up 0 bases and V 5 bases, and 6 bases lay outside the gene matches. The length of the CDR3 is 17 residues. Germline assignment: CDR1 MDHEN and CDR2 SYDVKM. The DNA for the CDR3 is TGTGCCAGCAGTCCCCCGGGACTAGCGGACTCCTACAATGAGCAGTTCTTC. The encoded protein is CASSPPGLADSYNEQFF.

Worth noting for this clone: This is likely an artifact of a read error, given a far larger clone one base away. Other nucleotide sequences from this sample produce the same CDR3. V usage is TRBV18 and J usage is TRBJ1-2, with a tentative D call TRBD1 (5 bases). The germline V and J ends were trimmed by 3 bases and 3 bases, with 8 bases remaining between them. The CDR3 is made up of 13 amino acids. The germline CDR1 and CDR2 sequences are KGHSH and LQKENI. Here the CDR3 reads CASSPGTDYGYTF. The CDR3 region has the DNA TGTGCCAGCTCACCCGGGACGGACTATGGCTACACCTTC.

The sample holds a few counts of this clone. V and J are TRBV10-3 and TRBJ2-7; D ambiguous. This CDR3 is built from 14 residues. The ends were cut back, 10 bases at V and 2 bases at J, with 18 bases in the middle. CDR1 ENHRY and CDR2 SYGVKD come from the germline V gene. The CDR3: CATKHLDSTYEQYF. Here the CDR3 DNA reads TGTGCCACCAAACACCTTGACTCTACCTACGAGCAGTACTTC.

The chain uses TRBV19 and TRBJ1-5, with D hard to call. V lost 4 bases, J lost 0 bases, and 19 bases lay in between. Germline V lookup: CDR1 LNHDA, CDR2 SQIVND (reference sequence). The CDR3 contains 18 residues. The CDR3 here is CASSTPPGRTNSNQPQHF. DNA for the CDR3: TGTGCCAGTAGTACACCCCCGGGTAGAACTAATAGCAATCAGCCCCAGCATTTT. Using reference TRBV19 and TRBJ1-5 for the parts outside the CDR3, the full variable domain is DGGITQSPKYLFRKEGQNVTLSCEQNLNHDAMYWYRQDPGQGLRLIYYSQIVNDFQKGDIAEGYSVSREKKESFPLTVTSAQKNPTAFYLCASSTPPGRTNSNQPQHFGDGTRLSIL.

Worth noting for this clone: Within the sample, other DNA sequences also encode this same CDR3. The V gene is TRBV18, the J gene TRBJ2-5; possibly TRBD2 for D (6 bases). V lost 6 bases and J lost 7, with 9 bases in between. CDR1 and CDR2 (germline): KGHSH, LQKENI. This CDR3 region has 11 residues. CDR3 sequence: CASSPEGTQYF. For the CDR3, the DNA is TGTGCCAGCTCTCCGGAGGGGACCCAGTACTTC.

V usage is TRBV5-1 and J usage is TRBJ1-6; unclear D gene. Germline V gives CDR1 SGHRS, CDR2 YFSETQ. V was cut by 3 bases and J by 2 bases, with 6 bases left in between. This CDR3 region has 14 residues. The CDR3 coding sequence is TGCGCCAGCAGCTCGGGAACCTATAATTCACCCCTCCACTTT. It specifies CASSSGTYNSPLHF.

A single count supports this clone. V is TRBV27 and J is TRBJ2-7; perhaps TRBD1 as D (5 bases). Germline loops: CDR1 MNHEY, CDR2 SMNVEV (reference sequence). V was trimmed by 3 bases and J by 12 bases, leaving 15 bases between them. The CDR3 is made up of 12 amino acids. The CDR3 DNA sequence: TGTGCCAGCAGTTTGCGGCAGGGCCGCTGGTACTTC. As protein: CASSLRQGRWYF.

This clone occurred once. The chain couples TRBV2 to TRBJ1-3; D not certain. V was trimmed by 1 base and J by 0 bases, leaving 4 bases between them. The germline CDR1 and CDR2 sequences are SNHLY and FYNNEI. The CDR3 covers 14 residues. The CDR3 loop reads CASSEGVSGNTIYF. Here the CDR3 DNA reads TGTGCCAGCAGTGAAGGGGTCTCTGGAAACACCATATATTTT.

The chain employs TRBV2 and TRBJ2-2, with 7 bases that match TRBD1. The CDR3 contains 15 residues. The V gene's germline CDR1 is SNHLY and CDR2 FYNNEI. J gave up 6 bases and V 4 bases, and 8 bases lay outside the gene matches. The CDR3 reads CASSGQGVRSGELFF. DNA of the CDR3: TGTGCCAGCAGTGGCCAGGGGGTAAGATCCGGGGAGCTGTTTTTT. The variable domain in full, completed from reference TRBV2 and TRBJ2-2, reads EPEVTQTPSHQVTQMGQEVILRCVPISNHLYFYWYRQILGQKVEFLVSFYNNEISEKSEIFDDQFSVERPDGSNFTLKIRSTKLEDSAMYFCASSGQGVRSGELFFGEGSRLTVL.

CDR3 nucleotide sequence: TGTGCCACCAGCAGAGACCTAGGACTTGACGAGCAGTACTTC. It is translated as CATSRDLGLDEQYF. This sequence joins TRBV15 and TRBJ2-7; perhaps TRBD2 as D (5 bases). The length of the CDR3 is 14 residues. Trimming cost V 0 bases and J 5 bases, with 11 bases left between them. The germline V gene has CDR1 LNHNV and CDR2 YYDKDF (reference sequence).

The chain links TRBV7-2 to TRBJ2-3; 7 positions agree with TRBD1. Germline V CDR1 and CDR2: SGHTA, FQGNSA. Trimming took 5 bases from V and 2 from J; bases not matched to a gene: 7. The CDR3 runs to 15 residues. The CDR3 protein is CASSNMGQPTDTQYF. The CDR3 nucleotides are TGTGCCAGCAGCAATATGGGACAGCCCACAGATACGCAGTATTTT.

This clone was counted many times. V gene TRBV7-2 combines with J gene TRBJ1-3; a possible D gene is TRBD1 (6 bases). The CDR3 consists of 16 residues. Per germline, CDR1 SGHTA and CDR2 FQGNSA. V lost 4 bases to trimming and J lost 1 base, with 14 bases between them. CDR3 region: CASSSRPGTSGNTIYF. CDR3 bases: TGTGCCAGCAGCTCCAGACCCGGGACATCTGGAAACACCATATATTTT.

The chain recombines TRBV10-3 with TRBJ2-5; 12 nucleotides match TRBD2. Germline values: CDR1 ENHRY, CDR2 SYGVKD. V trimming: 4 bases; J trimming: 1 base; junction bases outside the gene matches: 4. This CDR3 is built from 16 residues. The CDR3 loop is CAISATSGGPQETQYF. Written as DNA, the CDR3 is TGTGCCATCAGTGCGACTAGCGGGGGACCCCAAGAGACCCAGTACTTC.

As concerns this clone: The same CDR3 can be traced to other DNA sequences in this sample. The CDR3 DNA reads as TGTGCCTGGAGCCTGGGACAGGGCTACGAGCAGTACTTC. Protein product: CAWSLGQGYEQYF. The chain employs TRBV30 and TRBJ2-7; 9 bases are a match to TRBD1. Germline CDR1 is GTSNPN and CDR2 is SVGIG (reference sequence). V was pared by 3 bases and J by 3 bases, with 3 bases of the junction left unmatched. The CDR3 is 13 residues long.

This chain joins TRBV5-4 and TRBJ1-2; D is unresolved. This CDR3 is 13 amino acids long. V gave up 0 bases and J gave up 3 bases, with 6 bases separating them. Germline V gene lookup returns CDR1 SGHNT and CDR2 YYREEE (reference sequence). The CDR3 protein is CASSLGLDYGYTF. In nucleotides, the CDR3 is TGTGCCAGCAGCTTGGGACTGGACTATGGCTACACCTTC.

This clone was counted between two and nine times. The chain couples TRBV6-1 to TRBJ2-1; the D gene is possibly TRBD1 (6 bases). This CDR3 has 13 amino acids. CDR1 is MNHNS, CDR2 SASEGT, per germline. Trimming pared 8 bases from V and 8 bases from J, leaving 16 bases between. In nucleotides, the CDR3 is TGTGCCAGCGGAAAGAGGGGGAACGATGAGCAGTTCTTC. Translation: CASGKRGNDEQFF.

This clone was detected once. The chain uses TRBV25-1 and TRBJ2-2; no reliable D call. The CDR3 runs 14 residues. The V gene lost 2 bases and the J gene lost 2 bases, with 6 bases spanning the gap. Germline CDR1 and CDR2: MGHDK and SYGVNS. CDR3 DNA sequence: TGTGCCAGCAGTGAAAGGCACAACACCGGGGAGCTGTTTTTT. Translating gives CASSERHNTGELFF.